This T cell receptor beta chain came from a study of T-cell reconstitution after alpha-beta-depleted transplantation in children. Overall study findings and caveats: The study reportedly traced alpha-beta T cells about two months after transplant to several hundred expanded graft clones. It was newly produced T cells that mostly accounted for T-cell counts and diversity one year after transplant.

A library of TCRbeta sequences, prepared with unique molecular identifiers, was generated. Using its own MiXCR run on the PCR reads, TCRdb lists one record per CDR3 protein. The sample records 190,000 or so distinct CDR3 sequences, roughly 6.5% being singletons. Remarks on this clonotype: What it binds is unknown.

The CDR3 totals 16 residues. V lost 0 bases, J lost 2 bases, and 13 bases lay in between. Germline V gives CDR1 LGHNA, CDR2 YSLEER. The source material was PBMCs, sampled before TCRalphabeta/CD19-depleted stem cell transplant. This sequence joins TRBV4-3 and TRBJ2-5; D is possibly TRBD1 (6 bases). The sequence was collected from a girl less than two years old with combined immunodeficiency, due to receive a stem cell transplant. The CDR3 loop is CASSQDPTGAQETQYF. The CDR3, as DNA: TGCGCCAGCAGCCAAGACCCGACAGGAGCTCAAGAGACCCAGTACTTC.